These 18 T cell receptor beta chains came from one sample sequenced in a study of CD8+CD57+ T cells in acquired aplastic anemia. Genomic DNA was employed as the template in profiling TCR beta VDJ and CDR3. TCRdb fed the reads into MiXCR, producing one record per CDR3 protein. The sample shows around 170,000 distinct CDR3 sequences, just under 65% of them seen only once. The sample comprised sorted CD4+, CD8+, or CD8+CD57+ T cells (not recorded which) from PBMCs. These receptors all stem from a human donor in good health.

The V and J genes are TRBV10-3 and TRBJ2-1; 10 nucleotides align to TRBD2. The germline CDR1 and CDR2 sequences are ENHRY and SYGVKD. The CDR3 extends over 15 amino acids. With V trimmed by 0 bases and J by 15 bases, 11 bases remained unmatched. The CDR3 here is CAISESQAGGQEGFF. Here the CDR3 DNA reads TGTGCCATCAGTGAGTCTCAAGCGGGGGGGCAAGAGGGGTTCTTC.

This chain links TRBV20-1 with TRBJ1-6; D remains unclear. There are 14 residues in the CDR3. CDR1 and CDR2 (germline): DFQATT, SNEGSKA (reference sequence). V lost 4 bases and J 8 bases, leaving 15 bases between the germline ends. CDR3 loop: CSATLPGSHSPLHF. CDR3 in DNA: TGCAGTGCTACCCTCCCGGGGTCGCATTCACCCCTCCACTTT.

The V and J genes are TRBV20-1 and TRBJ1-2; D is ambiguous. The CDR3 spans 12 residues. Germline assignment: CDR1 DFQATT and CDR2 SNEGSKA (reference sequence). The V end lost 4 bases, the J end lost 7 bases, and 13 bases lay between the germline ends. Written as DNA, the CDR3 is TGCAGTGCTATAGTACAGCGGACTGGCTACACCTTC. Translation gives CSAIVQRTGYTF.

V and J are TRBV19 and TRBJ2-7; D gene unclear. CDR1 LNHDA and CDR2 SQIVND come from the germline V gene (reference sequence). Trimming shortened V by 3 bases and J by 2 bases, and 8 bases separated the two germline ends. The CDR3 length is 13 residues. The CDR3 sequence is CASSIGVAYEQYF. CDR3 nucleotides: TGTGCCAGTAGTATTGGGGTGGCCTACGAGCAGTACTTC.

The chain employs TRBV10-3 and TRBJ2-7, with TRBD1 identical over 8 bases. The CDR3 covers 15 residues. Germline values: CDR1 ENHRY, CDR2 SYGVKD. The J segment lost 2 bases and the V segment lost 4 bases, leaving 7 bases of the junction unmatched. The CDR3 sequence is CAISGPGQGTYEQYF. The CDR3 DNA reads TGTGCCATCAGTGGGCCTGGACAGGGAACCTACGAGCAGTACTTC.

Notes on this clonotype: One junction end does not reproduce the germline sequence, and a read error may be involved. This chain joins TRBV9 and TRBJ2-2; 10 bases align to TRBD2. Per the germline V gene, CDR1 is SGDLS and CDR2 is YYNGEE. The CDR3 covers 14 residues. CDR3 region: CARSTSGTTGELSF. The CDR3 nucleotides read TGTGCCAGAAGCACTAGCGGGACCACCGGGGAGCTGTCTTTT.

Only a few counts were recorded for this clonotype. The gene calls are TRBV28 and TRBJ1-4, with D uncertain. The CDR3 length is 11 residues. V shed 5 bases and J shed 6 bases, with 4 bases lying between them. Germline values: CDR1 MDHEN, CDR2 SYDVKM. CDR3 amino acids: CASSPDEKLFF. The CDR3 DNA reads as TGTGCCAGCAGTCCCGATGAAAAACTGTTTTTT.

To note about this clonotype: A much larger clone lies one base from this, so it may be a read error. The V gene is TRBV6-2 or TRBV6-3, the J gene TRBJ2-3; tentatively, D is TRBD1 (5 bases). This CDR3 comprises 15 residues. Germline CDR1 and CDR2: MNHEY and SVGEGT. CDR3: CASSYSGGLTDKQYF. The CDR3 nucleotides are TGTGCCAGCAGTTACTCGGGCGGATTGACAGATAAGCAGTATTTT.

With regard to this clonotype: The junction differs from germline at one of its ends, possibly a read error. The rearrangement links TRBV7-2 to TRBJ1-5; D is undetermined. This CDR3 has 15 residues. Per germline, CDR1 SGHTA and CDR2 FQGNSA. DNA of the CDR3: TGTGCCAGCAGCTTAGGACAAGATAGCGATCAGCCCCAGCATTTT. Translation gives CASSLGQDSDQPQHF.

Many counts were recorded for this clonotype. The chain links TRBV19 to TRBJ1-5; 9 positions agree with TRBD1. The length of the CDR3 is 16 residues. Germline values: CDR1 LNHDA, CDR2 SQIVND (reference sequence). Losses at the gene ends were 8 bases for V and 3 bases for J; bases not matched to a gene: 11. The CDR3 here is CASLDSGTGHNQPQHF. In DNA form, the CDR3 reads TGTGCCAGTTTAGACTCCGGGACAGGGCACAATCAGCCCCAGCATTTT.

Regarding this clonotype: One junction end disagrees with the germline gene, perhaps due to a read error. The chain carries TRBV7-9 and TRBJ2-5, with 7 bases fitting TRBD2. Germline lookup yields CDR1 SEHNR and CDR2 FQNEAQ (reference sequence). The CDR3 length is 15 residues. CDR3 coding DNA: TGCGCCAGCAGCTTGGCACTAGCGTGGCAAGAGACCCAGTACTTC. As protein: CASSLALAWQETQYF.

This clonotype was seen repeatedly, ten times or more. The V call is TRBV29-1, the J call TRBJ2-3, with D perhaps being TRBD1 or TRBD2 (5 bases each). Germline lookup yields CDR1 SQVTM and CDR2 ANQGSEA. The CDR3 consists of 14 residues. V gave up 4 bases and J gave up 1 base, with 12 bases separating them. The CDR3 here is CSVGDLGGTDTQYF. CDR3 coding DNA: TGCAGCGTTGGGGATTTGGGGGGCACAGATACGCAGTATTTT.

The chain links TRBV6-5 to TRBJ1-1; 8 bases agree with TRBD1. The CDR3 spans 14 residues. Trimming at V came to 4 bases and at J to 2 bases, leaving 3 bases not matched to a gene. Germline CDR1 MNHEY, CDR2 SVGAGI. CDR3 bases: TGTGCCAGCAGTTCGACAGGGGAAAACACTGAAGCTTTCTTT. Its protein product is CASSSTGENTEAFF.

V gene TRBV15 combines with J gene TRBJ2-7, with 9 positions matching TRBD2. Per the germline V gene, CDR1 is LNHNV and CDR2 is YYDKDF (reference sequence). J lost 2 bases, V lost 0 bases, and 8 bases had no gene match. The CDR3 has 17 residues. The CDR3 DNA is TGTGCCACCAGCAGAGATTGGGCGGGAGGGCCGGCCTACGAGCAGTACTTC. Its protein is CATSRDWAGGPAYEQYF.

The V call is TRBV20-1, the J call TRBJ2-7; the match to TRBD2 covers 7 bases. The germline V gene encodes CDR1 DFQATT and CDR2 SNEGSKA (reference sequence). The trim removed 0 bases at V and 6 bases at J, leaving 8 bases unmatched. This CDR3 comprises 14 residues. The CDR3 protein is CSARDVAGVGEQYF. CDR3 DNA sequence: TGCAGTGCTAGAGACGTGGCGGGAGTGGGCGAGCAGTACTTC.

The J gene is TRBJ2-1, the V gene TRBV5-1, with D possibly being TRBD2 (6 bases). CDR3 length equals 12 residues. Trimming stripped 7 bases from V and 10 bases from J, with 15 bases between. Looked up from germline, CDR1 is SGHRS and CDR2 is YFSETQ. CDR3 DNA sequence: TGCGCCAGCTCACAAACTAGCACCGAGCAGTTCTTC. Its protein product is CASSQTSTEQFF.

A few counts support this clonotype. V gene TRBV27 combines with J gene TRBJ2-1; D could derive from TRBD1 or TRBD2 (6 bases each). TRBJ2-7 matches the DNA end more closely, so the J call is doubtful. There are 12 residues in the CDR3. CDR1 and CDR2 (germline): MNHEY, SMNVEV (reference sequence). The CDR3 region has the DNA TGTGCCAGCAGCCCAAGGGGGGACGAGCAGTACTTC. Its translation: CASSPRGDEQYF.

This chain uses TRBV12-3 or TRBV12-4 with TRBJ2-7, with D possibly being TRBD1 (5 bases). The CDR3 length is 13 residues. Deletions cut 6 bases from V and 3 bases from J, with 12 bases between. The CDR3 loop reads CASSLTGYYEQYF. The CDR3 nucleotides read TGTGCCAGCAGCCTAACAGGATACTACGAGCAGTACTTC.